The 11 T cell receptor beta chains reported below all come from one sample, sequenced in a study of cytomegalovirus exposure and HLA in healthy donors. A multiplex PCR was run with 60 Vbeta primers and 13 Jbeta primers. TCRdb's table, derived via immunoSEQ multiplex PCR, lists solely in-frame clones and lacks some. The repertoire consists of about 110,000 clones, with 77% occurring once and the leading ten covering 3.5% to 5%. The sample consisted of PBMCs. The receptors come from a male donor in good health and CMV-seronegative.

V usage is TRBV5-4 and J usage is TRBJ2-5; the D gene is possibly TRBD1 (6 bases). Germline CDR1 SGHNT, CDR2 YYREEE (reference sequence). CDR3 length equals 15 residues. V lost 6 bases to trimming and J lost 2 bases, with 17 bases between them. The CDR3 bases are TGTGCCAGCACCTCAGGACAGATCGTACAAGAGACCCAGTACTTC. It specifies CASTSGQIVQETQYF.

CDR3 sequence: CASTPGIPTLSGANVLTF. The CDR3 bases are TGCGCCAGCACCCCGGGGATCCCCACTCTTTCTGGGGCCAACGTCCTGACTTTC. The rearrangement links TRBV4-1 to TRBJ2-6, with a possible D match to TRBD2 (5 bases). The CDR3 spans 18 residues. The V gene's germline CDR1 is MGHRA and CDR2 YSYEKL. Between the trimmed V and J ends, which lost 7 bases and 1 base, there was a span of 20 bases.

The chain employs TRBV7-6 and TRBJ1-5, with D possibly matching TRBD1 (6 bases). Trimming removed 5 bases at V and 3 bases at J, with 11 bases between. Germline V CDR1 and CDR2: SGHVS, FNYEAQ. This CDR3 spans 14 amino acids. The DNA for the CDR3 is TGTGCCAGCAGCCTGGGACACTACAATCAGCCCCAGCATTTT. Translated: CASSLGHYNQPQHF. Full variable domain (remainder filled in from reference TRBV7-6 and TRBJ1-5): GAGVSQSPRYKVTKRGQDVALRCDPISGHVSLYWYRQALGQGPEFLTYFNYEAQQDKSGLPNDRFSAERPEGSISTLTIQRTEQRDSAMYRCASSLGHYNQPQHFGDGTRLSIL.

The chain has TRBV4-2 and TRBJ2-7; 13 bases line up with TRBD2. From germline, CDR1 is LGHNA and CDR2 YNFKEQ. The J segment lost 7 bases and the V segment lost 4 bases, leaving 7 bases of the junction unmatched. The CDR3 has 15 residues. CDR3 coding DNA: TGTGCCAGCAGCCGCACCGGGACTAGCGGGACTGAGCAGTACTTC. Protein product: CASSRTGTSGTEQYF.

The gene calls are TRBV6-4 and TRBJ1-1; D is possibly TRBD1 (5 bases). Germline lookup yields CDR1 MRHNA and CDR2 SNTAGT. Trimming left V 3 bases short and J 6 bases short, with 20 bases between. The CDR3 consists of 16 residues. The DNA of the CDR3 is TGTGCCAGCAGTGAGTGGGGGGGAACGTTGTTGGCTGAAGCTTTCTTT. Amino acid sequence: CASSEWGGTLLAEAFF.

The chain employs TRBV29-1 and TRBJ1-2, with D perhaps matching TRBD1 (6 bases). Deletions cut 3 bases from V and 5 bases from J, with 13 bases between. Germline CDR1 and CDR2: SQVTM and ANQGSEA. This CDR3 spans 13 amino acids. CDR3 sequence: CSVDRTELYGYTF. The CDR3 coding sequence is TGCAGCGTTGACCGGACAGAACTATATGGCTACACCTTC.

This clone was recorded a few times. The sample holds other DNA sequences that translate to the same CDR3. The CDR3 reads CSVGSGYEQYF. Written as DNA, the CDR3 is TGCAGCGTTGGTAGCGGGTACGAGCAGTACTTC. This sequence joins TRBV29-1 and TRBJ2-7; 7 bases are shared with TRBD2. In germline, CDR1 is SQVTM, CDR2 ANQGSEA. With 4 bases clipped from V and 4 bases from J, the junction kept 1 base outside the gene matches. The CDR3 is 11 residues long.

This clone was counted a few times. The chain joins TRBV2 to TRBJ2-7; 11 positions agree with TRBD2. The J segment lost 7 bases and the V segment lost 6 bases, leaving 5 bases of the junction unmatched. Germline V gives CDR1 SNHLY, CDR2 FYNNEI. The CDR3 length is 13 residues. CDR3 nucleotides: TGTGCCAGCAGGTGGACTAGCGGGTTTGAGCAGTACTTC. It encodes CASRWTSGFEQYF.

The chain is built from TRBV9 and TRBJ2-6; a possible D gene is TRBD2 (5 bases). Per germline, CDR1 SGDLS and CDR2 YYNGEE. This CDR3 has 17 residues. Deletions cut 3 bases from V and 2 bases from J, with 15 bases between. The CDR3: CASSALSGMAGANVLTF. DNA of the CDR3: TGTGCCAGCAGCGCCTTGTCCGGGATGGCTGGGGCCAACGTCCTGACTTTC. Complete variable domain (other parts from reference TRBV9 and TRBJ2-6): DSGVTQTPKHLITATGQRVTLRCSPRSGDLSVYWYQQSLDQGLQFLIQYYNGEERAKGNILERFSAQQFPDLHSELNLSSLELGDSALYFCASSALSGMAGANVLTFGAGSRLTVL.

V is TRBV2 and J is TRBJ2-1; 7 bases are shared with TRBD2. The germline V gene encodes CDR1 SNHLY and CDR2 FYNNEI. V trimming: 1 base; J trimming: 0 bases; junction bases outside the gene matches: 3. The length of the CDR3 is 16 residues. This CDR3 is CASSEDGGSSYNEQFF. The CDR3 nucleotides are TGTGCCAGCAGTGAAGACGGCGGGAGCTCCTACAATGAGCAGTTCTTC.

CDR3 DNA: TGTGCCATCTCGCAAACAAAAACTGAAGCTTTCTTT. Translation gives CAISQTKTEAFF. The chain has TRBV10-3 and TRBJ1-1; no reliable D call. Trimming cost V 8 bases and J 5 bases, with 12 bases left between them. This CDR3 contains 12 residues. Germline-derived CDR1 and CDR2 are ENHRY and SYGVKD.